The T cell receptor beta chain under discussion was sequenced for a study of CD8 T cells in Susac syndrome. V gave up 5 bases and J gave up 2 bases; unmatched junction bases: 11. Germline-derived CDR1 and CDR2 are MNHEY and SMNVEV (reference sequence). This CDR3 is built from 16 residues. Roughly 0.45 to 1 ug RNA was reverse transcribed with random hexamers. TCRdb reprocessed the immunoSEQ multiplex PCR reads via MiXCR and lists one record per CDR3 protein. The sample holds under 200,000 distinct CDR3 sequences; roughly 92% are singletons and the top ten take 0.09% to 0.12%. Specimen: CD4+ T cells from PBMCs. The chain couples TRBV27 to TRBJ2-5, with 7 bases lining up with TRBD2. This TCR came from a human donor in good health. CDR3: CASSPLGGGPQETQYF. Here the CDR3 DNA reads TGTGCCAGCAGTCCCCTCGGCGGGGGTCCACAAGAGACCCAGTACTTC.